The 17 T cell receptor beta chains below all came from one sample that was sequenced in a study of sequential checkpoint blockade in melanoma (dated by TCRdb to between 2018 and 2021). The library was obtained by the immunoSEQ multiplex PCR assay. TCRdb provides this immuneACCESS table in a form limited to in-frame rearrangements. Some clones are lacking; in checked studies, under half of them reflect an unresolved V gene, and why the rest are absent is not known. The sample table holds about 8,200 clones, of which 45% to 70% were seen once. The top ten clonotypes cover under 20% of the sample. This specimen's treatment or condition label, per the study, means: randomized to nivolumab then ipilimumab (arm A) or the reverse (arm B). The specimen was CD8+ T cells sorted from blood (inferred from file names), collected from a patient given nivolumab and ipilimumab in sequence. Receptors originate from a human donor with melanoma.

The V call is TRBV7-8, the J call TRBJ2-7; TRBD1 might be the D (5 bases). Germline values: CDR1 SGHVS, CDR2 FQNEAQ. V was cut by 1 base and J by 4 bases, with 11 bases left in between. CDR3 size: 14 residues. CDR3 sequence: CASSLGAGSYEQYF. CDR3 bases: TGTGCCAGCAGCTTAGGGGCAGGGTCGTACGAGCAGTACTTC.

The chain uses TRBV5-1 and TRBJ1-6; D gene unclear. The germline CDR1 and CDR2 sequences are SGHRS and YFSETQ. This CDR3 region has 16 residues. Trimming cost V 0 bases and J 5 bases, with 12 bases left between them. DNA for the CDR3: TGCGCCAGCAGCTTGGTGGCGCCAGGTGATAATTCACCCCTCCACTTT. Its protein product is CASSLVAPGDNSPLHF.

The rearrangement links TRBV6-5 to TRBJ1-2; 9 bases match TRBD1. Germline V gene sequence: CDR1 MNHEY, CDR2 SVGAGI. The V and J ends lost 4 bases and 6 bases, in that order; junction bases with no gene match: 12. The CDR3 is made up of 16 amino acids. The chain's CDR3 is CASSLRTGVTSDGYTF. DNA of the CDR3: TGTGCCAGCAGTTTACGGACAGGGGTCACCTCGGATGGCTACACCTTC.

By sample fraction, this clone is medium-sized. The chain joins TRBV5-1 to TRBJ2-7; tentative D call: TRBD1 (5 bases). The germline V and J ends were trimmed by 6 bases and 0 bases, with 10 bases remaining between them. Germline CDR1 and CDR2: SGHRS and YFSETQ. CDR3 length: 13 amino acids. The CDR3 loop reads CASNSRDSYEQYF. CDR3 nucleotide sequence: TGCGCCAGCAATAGCAGGGACTCCTACGAGCAGTACTTC.

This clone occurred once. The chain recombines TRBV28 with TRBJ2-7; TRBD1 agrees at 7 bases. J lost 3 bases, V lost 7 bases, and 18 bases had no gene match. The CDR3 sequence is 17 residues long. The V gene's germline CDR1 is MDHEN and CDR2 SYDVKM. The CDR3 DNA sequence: TGTGCCAGCACCACTTACCCGGGACAGAGGGGGTTCTACGAGCAGTACTTC. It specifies CASTTYPGQRGFYEQYF.

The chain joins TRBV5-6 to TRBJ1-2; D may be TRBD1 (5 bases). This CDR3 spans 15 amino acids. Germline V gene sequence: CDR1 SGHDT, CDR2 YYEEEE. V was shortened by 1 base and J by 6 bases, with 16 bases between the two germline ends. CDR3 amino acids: CASSLKYVREDGYTF. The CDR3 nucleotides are TGTGCCAGCAGCTTGAAGTATGTCAGGGAAGATGGCTACACCTTC.

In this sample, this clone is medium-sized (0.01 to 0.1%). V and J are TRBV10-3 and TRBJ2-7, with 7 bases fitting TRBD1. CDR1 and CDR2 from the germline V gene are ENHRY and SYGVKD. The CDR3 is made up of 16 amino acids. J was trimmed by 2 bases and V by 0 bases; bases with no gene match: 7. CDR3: CAISESLETGPYEQYF. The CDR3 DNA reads TGTGCCATCAGTGAGTCCCTTGAGACAGGGCCCTACGAGCAGTACTTC.

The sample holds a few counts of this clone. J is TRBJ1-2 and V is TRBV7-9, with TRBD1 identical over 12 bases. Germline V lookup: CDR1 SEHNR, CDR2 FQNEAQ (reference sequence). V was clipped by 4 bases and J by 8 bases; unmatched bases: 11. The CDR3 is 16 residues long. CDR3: CASSSSGTGGLRGYTF. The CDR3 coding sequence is TGTGCCAGCAGCTCATCCGGGACAGGGGGCTTGAGAGGCTACACCTTC. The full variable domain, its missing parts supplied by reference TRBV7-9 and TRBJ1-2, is DTGVSQNPRHKITKRGQNVTFRCDPISEHNRLYWYRQTLGQGPEFLTYFQNEAQLEKSRLLSDRFSAERPKGSFSTLEIQRTEQGDSAMYLCASSSSGTGGLRGYTFGSGTRLTVV.

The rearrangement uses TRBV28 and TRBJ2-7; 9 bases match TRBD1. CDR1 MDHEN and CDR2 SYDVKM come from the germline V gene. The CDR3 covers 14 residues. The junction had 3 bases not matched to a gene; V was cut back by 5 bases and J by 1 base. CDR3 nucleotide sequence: TGTGCCAGCAGTACTGGGACAGGGTCCTACGAGCAGTACTTC. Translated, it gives CASSTGTGSYEQYF.

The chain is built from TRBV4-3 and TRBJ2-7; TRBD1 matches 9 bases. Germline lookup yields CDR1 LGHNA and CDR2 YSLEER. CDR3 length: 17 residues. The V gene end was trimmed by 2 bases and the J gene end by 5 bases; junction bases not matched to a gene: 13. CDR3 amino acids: CASSQQPPGQGSHEQYF. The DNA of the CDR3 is TGCGCCAGCAGCCAACAGCCGCCGGGACAGGGTTCCCACGAGCAGTACTTC.

CDR3 nucleotides: TGTGCCAGCAGCCAAACTAGGTTCCACGAGCAGTACTTC. Translating it yields CASSQTRFHEQYF. This chain uses TRBV27 with TRBJ2-7; a possible D gene is TRBD2 (5 bases). This CDR3 spans 13 amino acids. Trimming took 6 bases from V and 5 from J, leaving 14 bases between them. The germline gives CDR1 MNHEY, CDR2 SMNVEV (reference sequence).

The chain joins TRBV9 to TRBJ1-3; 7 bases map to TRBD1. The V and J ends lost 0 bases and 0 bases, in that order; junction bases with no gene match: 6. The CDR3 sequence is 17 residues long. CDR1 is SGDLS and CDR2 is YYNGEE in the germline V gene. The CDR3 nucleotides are TGTGCCAGCAGCGTAGTCGGACAGGAAGACTCTGGAAACACCATATATTTT. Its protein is CASSVVGQEDSGNTIYF. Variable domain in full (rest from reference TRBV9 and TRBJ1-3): DSGVTQTPKHLITATGQRVTLRCSPRSGDLSVYWYQQSLDQGLQFLIQYYNGEERAKGNILERFSAQQFPDLHSELNLSSLELGDSALYFCASSVVGQEDSGNTIYFGEGSWLTVV.

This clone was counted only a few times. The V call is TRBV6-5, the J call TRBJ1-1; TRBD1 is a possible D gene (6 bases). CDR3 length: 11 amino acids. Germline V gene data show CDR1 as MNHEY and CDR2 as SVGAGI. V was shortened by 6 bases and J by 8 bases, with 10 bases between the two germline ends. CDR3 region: CASRTGTEAFF. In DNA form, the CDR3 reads TGTGCCAGCAGAACCGGGACAGAAGCTTTCTTT.

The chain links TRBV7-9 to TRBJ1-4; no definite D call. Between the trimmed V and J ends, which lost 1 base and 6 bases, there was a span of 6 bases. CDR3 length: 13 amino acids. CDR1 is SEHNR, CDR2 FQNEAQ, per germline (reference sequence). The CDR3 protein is CASSLEADEKLFF. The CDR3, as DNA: TGTGCCAGCAGCTTAGAAGCTGATGAAAAACTGTTTTTT.

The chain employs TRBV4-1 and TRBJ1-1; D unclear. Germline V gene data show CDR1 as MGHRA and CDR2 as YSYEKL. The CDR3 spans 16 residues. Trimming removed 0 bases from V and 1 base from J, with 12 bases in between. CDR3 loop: CASSQEGQAGNTEAFF. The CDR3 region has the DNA TGCGCCAGCAGCCAAGAAGGGCAGGCGGGGAACACTGAAGCTTTCTTT.

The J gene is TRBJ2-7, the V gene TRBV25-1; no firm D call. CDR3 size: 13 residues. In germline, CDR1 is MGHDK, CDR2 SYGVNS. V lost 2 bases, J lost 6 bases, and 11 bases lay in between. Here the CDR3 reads CASSEAGTTEQYF. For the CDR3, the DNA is TGTGCCAGCAGTGAAGCTGGTACTACCGAGCAGTACTTC.

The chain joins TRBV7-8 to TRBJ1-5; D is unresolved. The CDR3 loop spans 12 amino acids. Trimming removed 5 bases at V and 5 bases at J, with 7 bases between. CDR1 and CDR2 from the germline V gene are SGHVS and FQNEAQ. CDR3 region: CASSDGDQPQHF. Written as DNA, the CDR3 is TGTGCCAGCAGCGATGGAGATCAGCCCCAGCATTTT.